This T cell receptor (beta chain) is from a study of response to subunit inactivated influenza vaccine. Study-level results: The authors proposed limited new T cell recruitment per seasonal influenza vaccination.

The CDR3 consists of 14 residues. The germline V gene has CDR1 MNHNS and CDR2 SASEGT. With 6 bases removed from V and 5 bases from J, the gap between germline ends came to 17 bases. This clonotype has only one observation. Its antigen is currently unknown. TCRdb itself ran the RT-PCR reads through MiXCR, one entry per CDR3 protein. Of 450,000 to 600,000 distinct CDR3 sequences in the sample, 15% to 20% were seen once. The origin of this receptor is a man aged 50-75 years who received an inactivated influenza vaccine. The V and J genes are TRBV6-1 and TRBJ2-7; TRBD1 is a possible D gene (6 bases). The starting material was CD4+ T cells sorted from PBMCs, obtained about 23 months after vaccination. CDR3 nucleotides: TGTGCCAGCAGGTCCGTTGGGGGCAAGGACGAGCAGTACTTC. Protein: CASRSVGGKDEQYF.